These T cell receptor beta chains were read from a single sample in a study of blood T cell repertoires in COVID-19. Generated by immunoSEQ multiplex PCR, the TCRdb table keeps only in-frame clones and is missing some. The sample has almost 350,000 clones; about 92% are singletons. Sequencing was carried out using peripheral blood. The receptors originated from a woman aged 55-69 years with COVID-19, enrolled during active disease. The CDR3 runs from the conserved cysteine through the conserved F or W. The D gene is left open where the match is weak. Clone size is stated in some rows and not others, as once, few, many or a class when expanded.

v_gene	d_gene	j_gene	abundance	CDR3nt	CDR3aa
TRBV5-4	NA	TRBJ1-2	NA	TGTGCCACGCAGCCCAAAACAGGGAACTATGGCTACACCTTC	CATQPKTGNYGYTF
TRBV28	NA	TRBJ2-1	NA	TGTGCCAGCAGTGGAACAGGTAATCGGCAGTTCTTC	CASSGTGNRQFF
TRBV3-1/TRBV3-2	NA	TRBJ1-2	few	TGTGCCAGCAGCCAAGATCGGGACGGGGGAAGCTATGGCTACACCTTC	CASSQDRDGGSYGYTF
TRBV27	NA	TRBJ2-6	few	TGTGCCAGCAGTTCTCATATGGGGGAGGCAGGGGCCAACGTCCTGACTTTC	CASSSHMGEAGANVLTF
TRBV20-1	NA	TRBJ1-2	NA	TGCAGTGCCACTGCCGACTATGGCTACACCTTC	CSATADYGYTF
TRBV5-5	NA	TRBJ2-2	once	TGTGCCAGCAGCTTGGGCAGGATCGACACCGGGGAGCTGTTTTTT	CASSLGRIDTGELFF
TRBV6-5	NA	TRBJ1-2	NA	TGTGCCAGCACCTCAAGCAGGGCGAACTATGGCTACACCTTC	CASTSSRANYGYTF
TRBV9	TRBD1	TRBJ1-2	once	TGTGCCAGCAGTCAGGGGGCCGATGGCTACACCTTC	CASSQGADGYTF
TRBV4-1	NA	TRBJ1-5	NA	TGCGCCAGCAGCCAAGATTATGGCGGGAAGCCCCATCAGCCCCAGCATTTT	CASSQDYGGKPHQPQHF
TRBV10-1	NA	TRBJ2-5	NA	TGCGCCAGCGGGAGTGGAGGGGCCAACGGAGAGACCCAGTACTTC	CASGSGGANGETQYF
TRBV3-1/TRBV3-2	TRBD1	TRBJ1-1	NA	TGTGCCAGCAGCCAAGTCCCAGGGGGGCGCACTGAAGCTTTCTTT	CASSQVPGGRTEAFF
TRBV6-1	NA	TRBJ2-7	NA	TGTGCCAGCAGTGTCCTTCGTCTAGTGGGTAACTACGAGCAGTACTTC	CASSVLRLVGNYEQYF
TRBV29-1	NA	TRBJ1-2	NA	TGCAGCGTCGTGAGGGGGGGGCTGAGCTATGGCTACACCTTC	CSVVRGGLSYGYTF
TRBV10-1	TRBD2	TRBJ2-1	NA	TGCGCCAGCAGCTTGAGTACCGGGACTAGCCGGGATGAGCAGTTCTTC	CASSLSTGTSRDEQFF
TRBV6-5	NA	TRBJ1-2	NA	TGTGCCAGCAGTTTACAGACGGACTATGGCTACACCTTC	CASSLQTDYGYTF
TRBV6-2/TRBV6-3	NA	TRBJ1-1	once	TGTGCCAGCAGTTGGGGGGGGGCTCAGAACACTGAAGCTTTCTTT	CASSWGGAQNTEAFF
TRBV6-6	NA	TRBJ1-2	NA	TGTGCCAGCAGTTACCAGGACTGGTCTGGCTACACCTTC	CASSYQDWSGYTF
TRBV19	NA	TRBJ1-5	NA	TGTGCCAGTAGTCAAGTTCAGAATCAGCCCCAGCATTTT	CASSQVQNQPQHF
TRBV13	TRBD1	TRBJ1-4	NA	TGTGCCAGCAGCTTAGCCCGACAGGGTAGAACTGAAAAACTGTTTTTT	CASSLARQGRTEKLFF
TRBV7-9	TRBD1	TRBJ2-1	NA	TGTGCCAGCAGATCAGCCGGGACAGGGGTCAATGAGCAGTTCTTC	CASRSAGTGVNEQFF
TRBV20-1	NA	TRBJ1-6	NA	TGCAGTGCTAGTTGGTCTAGAGGGGGTTCACCCCTCCACTTT	CSASWSRGGSPLHF
TRBV9	NA	TRBJ2-3	NA	TGTGCCAGCAGCGTTGAGGGATATTCTAGCACAGATACGCAGTATTTT	CASSVEGYSSTDTQYF
TRBV11-2	NA	TRBJ1-1	NA	TGTGCCAGCAGCTCCGGGGTCCCTACGACTGAAGCTTTCTTT	CASSSGVPTTEAFF
TRBV30	TRBD1	TRBJ2-7	NA	TGTGCCTGGAGCGGAGTAGGGACAGGGTACGAGCAGTACTTC	CAWSGVGTGYEQYF
TRBV4-2	NA	TRBJ1-3	NA	TGTGCCAGCAGCCAAGAGCTTGGGGCATTTACTGGAAACACCATATATTTT	CASSQELGAFTGNTIYF
TRBV15	TRBD1	TRBJ1-5	NA	TGTGCCACCAGCCGGGGACAGGGGAGCAATCAGCCCCAGCATTTT	CATSRGQGSNQPQHF
TRBV5-8	NA	TRBJ1-3	few	TGTGCCAGCAGCTTGGGAACACACTCTGGAAACACCATATATTTT	CASSLGTHSGNTIYF
TRBV25-1	NA	TRBJ1-6	NA	TGTGCCAGTAGACCGCCCTCCGGGCCCCTCCACTTT	CASRPPSGPLHF
TRBV9	NA	TRBJ2-3	NA	TGTGCCAGCAGCGTAGTTTTCTCGTCGGATACGCAGTATTTT	CASSVVFSSDTQYF
TRBV3-1/TRBV3-2	TRBD1	TRBJ1-1	NA	TGTGCCAGCAGCCAAGGGACAGGTAACACTGAAGCTTTCTTT	CASSQGTGNTEAFF
TRBV19	TRBD1	TRBJ2-6	NA	TGTGCCAGTCTCGACAGGGCTGGGGCCAACGTCCTGACTTTC	CASLDRAGANVLTF
TRBV6-1	TRBD1	TRBJ2-5	NA	TGTGCCAGCAGTGAAGCGCGGACAGGGGAGGAGACCCAGTACTTC	CASSEARTGEETQYF
TRBV7-9	TRBD1	TRBJ2-2	NA	TGTGCCAGCAGCAACCCGGGACAGGGAGGTTCCAGGGAGCTGTTTTTT	CASSNPGQGGSRELFF
TRBV6-5	NA	TRBJ1-2	NA	TGTGCCAGCAGTACAGGACGCCAAGGGTACTATGGCTACACCTTC	CASSTGRQGYYGYTF
TRBV23-1	NA	TRBJ2-1	NA	TGCGCCAGCAGTGTCTCAATCCCCACCAGACAGGATGAGCAGTTCTTC	CASSVSIPTRQDEQFF
TRBV11-2	NA	TRBJ1-3	once	TGTGCCAGCAGTTCACAGGACCGGAGCTCTGGAAACACCATATATTTT	CASSSQDRSSGNTIYF
TRBV24-1	TRBD1	TRBJ1-1	NA	TGTGCCACCAGCCGGCGTGGGGCAGGGGGCGGTGACACTGAAGCTTTCTTT	CATSRRGAGGGDTEAFF
TRBV30	NA	TRBJ2-2	NA	TGTGCCTGGGGGGTAGGAGGGACCGGGGAGCTGTTTTTT	CAWGVGGTGELFF